This T cell receptor (beta chain) emerged from a study of blood T cell repertoires in COVID-19. Assay used: immunoSEQ multiplex PCR; TCRdb lists only in-frame clones, some missing. The sample has 100,000 or so clones, just over 90% seen once. This TCR came from a man aged 60-69 years with acute or convalescent COVID-19. The sequencing input was peripheral blood.

The CDR3 sequence: CASSQDGQGADGYTF. The CDR3 nucleotides are TGTGCCAGCAGCCAAGACGGACAGGGGGCGGATGGCTACACCTTC. This chain joins TRBV3-1 (or the pseudogene TRBV3-2) and TRBJ1-2; 11 nucleotides match TRBD1. CDR1 LGHDT and CDR2 YNNKEL come from the germline V gene (reference sequence). The V segment lost 0 bases and the J segment 6 bases; nucleotides outside the gene matches: 3. The CDR3 consists of 15 residues.